This T cell receptor beta chain came from a study of T cells in Graves' hyperthyroidism and ophthalmopathy. Findings of the study overall: Most expanded thyroid clonotypes above 0.001 also appeared in blood.

V lost 4 bases, J lost 7 bases, and 6 bases stayed unmatched. This CDR3 comprises 13 residues. Germline V CDR1 and CDR2: GTSNPN, SVGIG (reference sequence). Regions amplified from RNA transcripts were the TCR beta CDR3 regions. HTBI primers were employed in a first-round RT-PCR of the TCR CDR3. TCRdb analysed the multiplex PCR reads with MiXCR anew, one entry per CDR3 protein. Among around 700,000 distinct CDR3 sequences listed, under 20% were seen once. This clonotype was seen at least ten times. As yet, its antigen is unknown. This chain links TRBV30 with TRBJ1-2; 10 bases are shared with TRBD1. The receptor was isolated from a woman in her forties or fifties with Graves' hyperthyroidism that later progressed to Graves' ophthalmopathy. The sample comprised blood. The CDR3 DNA is TGTGCCTGGACCGGGACAGGGGAGGGTGGCTACACCTTC. This codes for CAWTGTGEGGYTF.